What follows are 8 T cell receptor beta chains derived from one specimen sequenced in a study of T cells in women clearing cervical HPV infection. Generated by immunoSEQ multiplex PCR, the TCRdb table keeps only in-frame clones and is missing some. The sample includes 25,000 to 35,000 clones. Sequencing was carried out using blood buffy coat. The receptors were gathered from a woman between 18 and 75 years old with a cervical HPV16 infection that either progressed to CIN3+ or cleared (not recorded which).

Of note for this clone: The read stops 3 residues short of the end of the CDR3; the missing end is completed from the germline J gene. The V call is TRBV27, the J call TRBJ2-1, with 11 bases identical to TRBD2. V dropped 7 bases and J dropped 4; count of bases not matched to a gene: 6. CDR1 is MNHEY and CDR2 is SMNVEV in the germline V gene (reference sequence). CDR3 length: 15 amino acids. Partial CDR3 DNA: TGTGCCAGCACCCCTGGGACTAGCGGATACAATGAG. Translated, it gives CASTPGTSGYNE. The entire CDR3 is CASTPGTSGYNEQFF.

On this clone: The sequence runs out 3 residues before the end of the CDR3; the remainder is reconstructed from the germline J gene. This chain connects TRBV6-4 to TRBJ2-7; tentatively, D is TRBD1 (6 bases). The CDR3 spans 14 residues. Per germline, CDR1 MRHNA and CDR2 SNTAGT. V was pared by 6 bases and J by 0 bases, with 12 bases between. The DNA read from the CDR3 is TGTGCCAGCAGCCCCGACAGGACCTCCTACGAG. Translating gives CASSPDRTSYE. The CDR3 in full is CASSPDRTSYEQYF.

Of note for this clone: The read finishes 3 residues shy of the CDR3 end, and the germline J gene is used to complete it. The chain is built from TRBV20-1 and TRBJ2-3, with 9 bases identical to TRBD2. This CDR3 spans 15 amino acids. V lost 4 bases and J lost 0; bases outside the gene matches: 5. The germline V gene encodes CDR1 DFQATT and CDR2 SNEGSKA (reference sequence). Incomplete CDR3 DNA: TGCAGTGCTACCCTAGCGGGGTTTAGCACAGATACG. It translates to CSATLAGFSTDT. From start to end, the CDR3 is CSATLAGFSTDTQYF.

On this clone: The CDR3 end is not reached by the read, which stops 3 residues before it; the germline J gene fills it in. The V and J genes are TRBV6-2 or TRBV6-3 and TRBJ1-3, with 8 positions matching TRBD1. This CDR3 contains 14 residues. The ends lost 6 bases at V and 3 bases at J; junction bases unmatched: 4. CDR1 MNHEY and CDR2 SVGEGT come from the germline V gene. CDR3 bases read: TGTGCCAGCAGGGGGACAGGAGTTGGAAACACC. It specifies CASRGTGVGNT. The complete CDR3 reads CASRGTGVGNTIYF.

For this clone: The CDR3 end lies 3 residues beyond the end of the read and is filled in from the germline J gene. The rearrangement links TRBV12-3 or TRBV12-4 to TRBJ2-3, with TRBD1 identical over 7 bases. The CDR3 is made up of 16 amino acids. V lost 6 bases to trimming and J lost 6 bases; unmatched junction nucleotides: 15. The CDR3 loop is CASSPSDRAISDTQYF. The CDR3 DNA, read in part, is TGTGCCAGCAGCCCGAGCGACAGGGCTATATCGGATACG.

Details on this clone: The missing CDR3 end, 3 residues past where the read stops, is filled in from the germline J gene. This chain joins TRBV7-7 and TRBJ2-1; D gene ambiguous. The CDR3 extends over 17 amino acids. V dropped 5 bases and J dropped 8 bases, with 25 bases sitting between them. Germline-derived CDR1 and CDR2 are SSHAT and FNYEAQ (reference sequence). The sequenced part of the CDR3 DNA is TGTGCCAGCAGCCCGTTAAGATTTGGGCCCCGTGGCGATGAG. Protein: CASSPLRFGPRGDE. The CDR3 in its entirety is CASSPLRFGPRGDEQFF.

Details on this clone: The sequenced fragment ends 3 residues before the CDR3 boundary, so the rest is inferred from the germline J gene. The V call is TRBV30, the J call TRBJ2-3; 9 bases match TRBD2. CDR3 length equals 15 residues. V shed 2 bases and J 5 bases; nucleotides not matched to a gene: 8. Looked up from germline, CDR1 is GTSNPN and CDR2 is SVGIG (reference sequence). CDR3 in amino acids: CAWSHQREDLDTQYF. CDR3 DNA (partial): TGTGCCTGGAGTCATCAGCGGGAGGACCTAGATACG.

With respect to this clone: The CDR3 end falls 3 residues outside the read, so it is completed with the germline J gene. The chain carries TRBV5-4 and TRBJ2-7; no firm D call. The germline V and J ends were trimmed by 1 base and 0 bases, with 8 bases remaining between them. The length of the CDR3 is 14 residues. Germline V gene data show CDR1 as SGHNT and CDR2 as YYREEE (reference sequence). CDR3 residues: CASSLTLSSYEQYF. CDR3 DNA, as far as it was read: TGTGCCAGCAGCTTGACCCTCAGCTCCTACGAG.